The rows below give T cell receptor beta chains drawn from one sample of a study of OX40 agonist ivuxolimab in advanced cancers. Only in-frame clones appear in the TCRdb table, and some are missing; sequencing was by immunoSEQ multiplex PCR. The table has 80,000 to 100,000 clones, 94% seen once; the top ten hold 2% to 3%. The sequencing here drew on CD4+ or CD8+ T cells sorted from blood, taken in a trial of the OX40 agonist ivuxolimab. Receptors were obtained from an adult with an advanced solid tumor such as melanoma, head and neck, liver or kidney cancer. CDR3s include the opening cysteine and the closing phenylalanine or tryptophan. Each record gives: clone size, D gene, CDR3 length, J gene, V gene, CDR3 DNA, CDR3 protein. D genes are given only for firm matches. Rows give clone size only sometimes, using once, few, many, or a class for an expanded clone.

.	.	12	TRBJ2-1	TRBV19	TGTGCCAGTAGTATAGCCTTGAATGAGCAGTTCTTC	CASSIALNEQFF
.	.	11	TRBJ2-1	TRBV28	TGTGCCAGCAGTGCAGGGAATGAGCAGTTCTTC	CASSAGNEQFF
.	TRBD2	18	TRBJ2-1	TRBV11-2	TGTGCCAGCAGCTTAGGTAGCGGGGGGAGTTATATCTACAATGAGCAGTTCTTC	CASSLGSGGSYIYNEQFF
few	.	11	TRBJ2-1	TRBV10-3	TGTGCCATCAGTGGAGGTAGTGAGCAGTTCTTC	CAISGGSEQFF
.	.	12	TRBJ1-2	TRBV2	TGTGCCAGCAGCCCCCCCCGGGATGGCTACACCTTC	CASSPPRDGYTF
.	TRBD1	15	TRBJ2-2	TRBV7-6	TGTGCCAGCAGCAGACAGGGAATGAACACCGGGGAGCTGTTTTTT	CASSRQGMNTGELFF
once	.	18	TRBJ2-6	TRBV9	TGTGCCAGCAGCGAAGCAATACAGGGTGGTGTCGGGGCCAACGTCCTGACTTTC	CASSEAIQGGVGANVLTF
.	TRBD1	16	TRBJ1-3	TRBV29-1	TGCAGCGTCCACACAGGGGGCGCGGGCTCTGGAAACACCATATATTTT	CSVHTGGAGSGNTIYF
few	.	16	TRBJ2-1	TRBV7-9	TGTGCCAGCAGCTTAGAGGCAGGGGGGCCCTACAATGAGCAGTTCTTC	CASSLEAGGPYNEQFF
.	.	15	TRBJ1-2	TRBV2	TGTGCCAGCAGGGAGGGGCCAGGGACTAACTATGGCTACACCTTC	CASREGPGTNYGYTF
.	TRBD1	15	TRBJ2-4	TRBV6-5	TGTGCCAGCAGTTACCCGCCGGAGGGACAGGGGATTCAGTACTTC	CASSYPPEGQGIQYF
.	TRBD2	14	TRBJ2-2	TRBV11-2	TGTGCCAGCAGCACTAGCGGAGAAGTCGGGGAGCTGTTTTTT	CASSTSGEVGELFF
.	TRBD2	17	TRBJ2-3	TRBV15	TGTGCCACCAGCAGAGAACGGGGCGGGAGCTGGGCAGATACGCAGTATTTT	CATSRERGGSWADTQYF
.	.	17	TRBJ2-7	TRBV5-6	TGTGCCAGCAGCTGGGGGAGGGGGTCTGGACCTACCTACGAGCAGTACTTC	CASSWGRGSGPTYEQYF
.	.	15	TRBJ2-7	TRBV6-1	TGTGCCAGCAGTGGGGCCGCCGGCAGAACCTACGAGCAGTACTTC	CASSGAAGRTYEQYF
.	.	14	TRBJ2-3	TRBV10-2	TGCGCCAGCAGCGGGGTCGTACGCACAGATACGCAGTATTTT	CASSGVVRTDTQYF
.	.	13	TRBJ1-2	TRBV6-6	TGTGCCAGCACCACCGGGACTAGCTTTGGCTACACCTTC	CASTTGTSFGYTF
.	.	13	TRBJ2-1	TRBV6-5	TGTGCCAGCGGCTACAGAATGGGCAATGAGCAGTTCTTC	CASGYRMGNEQFF
.	.	16	TRBJ1-1	TRBV19	TGTGCCAGTAGTCCCATCGGTGGAGACATGAACACTGAAGCTTTCTTT	CASSPIGGDMNTEAFF
.	TRBD1	14	TRBJ2-7	TRBV27	TGTGCCAGCAGCTCGGGACAGGTACCTTACGAGCAGTACTTC	CASSSGQVPYEQYF
.	.	15	TRBJ1-2	TRBV10-3	TGTGCCATCAGTGAGTCGGGGGGGAATGGGAATGGCTACACCTTC	CAISESGGNGNGYTF
.	.	13	TRBJ1-1	TRBV18	TGTGCCAGCTCAAAGGAAGGGGGAACTGAAGCTTTCTTT	CASSKEGGTEAFF
.	TRBD1	16	TRBJ1-6	TRBV5-8	TGTGCCAGCAGCCCCCCCGGACAGGGGTTCGATTCACCCCTCCACTTT	CASSPPGQGFDSPLHF
.	TRBD1	16	TRBJ1-1	TRBV5-6	TGTGCCAGCAGCGCTCCTCAGGGGGTGTTGAACACTGAAGCTTTCTTT	CASSAPQGVLNTEAFF